These 18 T cell receptor beta chains originate from one sample sequenced in a study of blood T cell repertoires in COVID-19. Libraries were prepared by immunoSEQ multiplex PCR; TCRdb keeps only in-frame clonotypes and omits some of them. The table includes about 250,000 clones, about nine tenths detected once. Sequenced: PBMCs or T cells enriched from blood (not recorded which). These receptors came from a woman in her 30s with acute COVID-19.

J is TRBJ2-7 and V is TRBV4-2; 7 bases map to TRBD1. Germline CDR1 is LGHNA and CDR2 is YNFKEQ. The CDR3 has 19 residues. Trimming took 0 bases from V and 3 from J; bases not matched to a gene: 17. CDR3 nucleotides: TGTGCCAGCAGCCAAGACGCAGGGACAGACCGAAGAACCTTCTACGAGCAGTACTTC. It specifies CASSQDAGTDRRTFYEQYF.

CDR3 coding DNA: TGTGCCAGCAGCGGTCCCGGGACAGGTGAAGCTTTCTTT. Protein sequence: CASSGPGTGEAFF. V and J are TRBV5-5 and TRBJ1-1; 8 nucleotides align to TRBD1. Unmatched junction bases numbered 6, after V lost 4 bases and J lost 7 bases. The CDR3 length is 13 residues. Germline V gives CDR1 SGHKS, CDR2 YYEKEE (reference sequence).

The J gene is TRBJ1-2, the V gene TRBV10-3, with 12 bases aligning to TRBD1. CDR3 length: 14 residues. V shed 7 bases, J shed 7 bases, and the junction held 7 bases outside the gene matches. Germline V gene sequence: CDR1 ENHRY, CDR2 SYGVKD. The CDR3 sequence: CAITPGQGAGGYTF. The DNA of the CDR3 is TGTGCCATCACACCGGGACAGGGGGCGGGTGGCTACACCTTC.

The V and J genes are TRBV7-2 and TRBJ1-3; 7 bases match TRBD1. This CDR3 spans 15 amino acids. The trim removed 4 bases at V and 8 bases at J, leaving 11 bases unmatched. Germline V gives CDR1 SGHTA, CDR2 FQGNSA. The CDR3 bases are TGTGCCAGCAGCTCCTACCATACAGGGGTTGACACCATATATTTT. It is translated as CASSSYHTGVDTIYF.

The J gene is TRBJ1-1, the V gene TRBV6-5; no clear D gene. The germline V gene has CDR1 MNHEY and CDR2 SVGAGI. V lost 2 bases to trimming and J lost 0 bases, with 7 bases between them. The CDR3 sequence is 14 residues long. CDR3 nucleotides: TGTGCCAGCAGTTACCAGTTAATGAACACTGAAGCTTTCTTT. It is translated as CASSYQLMNTEAFF.

The chain employs TRBV3-1 (or the pseudogene TRBV3-2) and TRBJ1-2, with a weak D call TRBD1 (6 bases). CDR3 size: 15 residues. The V gene's germline CDR1 is LGHDT and CDR2 YNNKEL (reference sequence). Trimming pared 3 bases from V and 4 bases from J, leaving 15 bases between. CDR3 DNA: TGTGCCAGCAGCCAGGAAACCAGGGGTTCCTATGGCTACACCTTC. This sequence encodes CASSQETRGSYGYTF.

This chain uses TRBV11-2 with TRBJ2-7; D is perhaps TRBD2 (5 bases). Looked up from germline, CDR1 is SGHAT and CDR2 is FQNNGV. V was pared by 7 bases and J by 1 base, with 14 bases between. CDR3 length: 14 amino acids. The CDR3 spells CASNLEGLSYEQYF. As DNA, the CDR3 is TGTGCCAGCAACCTAGAAGGACTTTCCTACGAGCAGTACTTC.

The chain has TRBV20-1 and TRBJ1-1; the D is unclear. Trimming removed 7 bases from V and 1 base from J, with 7 bases in between. The CDR3 has 11 amino acids. Germline V gene lookup returns CDR1 DFQATT and CDR2 SNEGSKA (reference sequence). The CDR3 nucleotides are TGCAGTGGTGAGAGGAACACTGAAGCTTTCTTT. It translates to CSGERNTEAFF.

The gene calls are TRBV10-3 and TRBJ2-7, with D maybe TRBD2 (6 bases). Germline-derived CDR1 and CDR2 are ENHRY and SYGVKD. V lost 2 bases to trimming and J lost 4 bases, with 15 bases between them. The CDR3 covers 15 residues. This chain's CDR3 is CAISETSSIRYEQYF. Written as DNA, the CDR3 is TGTGCCATCAGTGAGACTAGCTCTATAAGGTACGAGCAGTACTTC.

This chain joins TRBV6-5 and TRBJ2-5; D ambiguous. Trimming shortened V by 10 bases and J by 4 bases, and 16 bases separated the two germline ends. Germline CDR1 MNHEY, CDR2 SVGAGI. The CDR3 runs 13 residues. In nucleotides, the CDR3 is TGTGCCATCGGCGACTTGCCCGTAGAGACCCAGTACTTC. It is translated as CAIGDLPVETQYF.

The CDR3 nucleotides are TGTGCCAGCAGCTCTGGGAGCTCTGGAAACACCATATATTTT. This translates into CASSSGSSGNTIYF. This chain joins TRBV28 and TRBJ1-3; no clear D. Germline CDR1 is MDHEN and CDR2 is SYDVKM. This CDR3 comprises 14 residues. V dropped 6 bases and J dropped 0 bases, with 9 bases sitting between them.

This clone is a singleton in its sample. This chain uses TRBV16 with TRBJ1-3; D is possibly TRBD1 (5 bases). The CDR3 extends over 15 amino acids. The ends were cut back, 3 bases at V and 0 bases at J, with 9 bases in the middle. Germline CDR1 KGHSY, CDR2 FQNENV. As DNA, the CDR3 is TGTGCCAGCAGCCATGGCAGGGTCTCTGGAAACACCATATATTTT. As protein: CASSHGRVSGNTIYF. Drawing the rest from reference TRBV16 and TRBJ1-3, the complete variable domain is GEEVAQTPKHLVRGEGQKAKLYCAPIKGHSYVFWYQQVLKNEFKFLISFQNENVFDETGMPKERFSAKCLPNSPCSLEIQATKLEDSAVYFCASSHGRVSGNTIYFGEGSWLTVV.

The gene calls are TRBV6-5 and TRBJ1-5, with D possibly matching TRBD1 (5 bases). Trimming left V 6 bases short and J 3 bases short, with 9 bases between. Germline V gene lookup returns CDR1 MNHEY and CDR2 SVGAGI. The CDR3 contains 13 residues. CDR3 amino acids: CASSRESNQPQHF. CDR3 in DNA: TGTGCCAGCAGCAGGGAATCCAATCAGCCCCAGCATTTT.

The chain has TRBV11-2 and TRBJ1-4; 9 positions agree with TRBD1. The length of the CDR3 is 16 residues. Per germline, CDR1 SGHAT and CDR2 FQNNGV. Trimming removed 5 bases from V and 2 bases from J; junction bases left unmatched: 6. The CDR3 DNA is TGTGCCAGCAGCACCCCGGGACAGGGTACTAATGAAAAACTGTTTTTT. It translates to CASSTPGQGTNEKLFF.

A single count supports this clone. V gene TRBV29-1 combines with J gene TRBJ1-2; 7 nucleotides agree with TRBD1. The length of the CDR3 is 13 residues. Germline V gene lookup returns CDR1 SQVTM and CDR2 ANQGSEA. CDR3 DNA: TGCGCGGCTGCCGGGACAGTGATGGAGGGCTACACCTTC. It is translated as CAAAGTVMEGYTF.

The gene calls are TRBV11-2 and TRBJ2-2, with 12 bases aligning to TRBD2. Germline V gene data show CDR1 as SGHAT and CDR2 as FQNNGV. Trimming cost V 6 bases and J 6 bases; bases outside gene matches: 5. This CDR3 has 15 amino acids. The DNA for the CDR3 is TGTGCCAGCAGGATTCCTAGCGGGGGGGCCGGGGAGCTGTTTTTT. It yields the protein CASRIPSGGAGELFF. Looking up the rest from reference TRBV11-2 and TRBJ2-2 gives the full variable domain: EAGVAQSPRYKIIEKRQSVAFWCNPISGHATLYWYQQILGQGPKLLIQFQNNGVVDDSQLPKDRFSAERLKGVDSTLKIQPAKLEDSAVYLCASRIPSGGAGELFFGEGSRLTVL.

The chain is built from TRBV5-1 and TRBJ2-1; TRBD1 might be the D (6 bases). Looked up from germline, CDR1 is SGHRS and CDR2 is YFSETQ. This CDR3 region has 16 residues. The V end was cut by 4 bases, the J end by 7 bases, with 21 bases between. CDR3 nucleotides: TGCGCCAGCAGCATGGGTTATAGGGGGAGAAGGAATGAGCAGTTCTTC. It yields the protein CASSMGYRGRRNEQFF.

This clone was detected once. This chain links TRBV12-3 or TRBV12-4 with TRBJ2-1; possible D gene TRBD1, 5 bases. The CDR3 is made up of 13 amino acids. Trimming left V 3 bases short and J 5 bases short, with 8 bases between. The CDR3: CASSFDRNNEQFF. CDR3 nucleotide sequence: TGTGCCAGCAGTTTTGACAGAAACAATGAGCAGTTCTTC.